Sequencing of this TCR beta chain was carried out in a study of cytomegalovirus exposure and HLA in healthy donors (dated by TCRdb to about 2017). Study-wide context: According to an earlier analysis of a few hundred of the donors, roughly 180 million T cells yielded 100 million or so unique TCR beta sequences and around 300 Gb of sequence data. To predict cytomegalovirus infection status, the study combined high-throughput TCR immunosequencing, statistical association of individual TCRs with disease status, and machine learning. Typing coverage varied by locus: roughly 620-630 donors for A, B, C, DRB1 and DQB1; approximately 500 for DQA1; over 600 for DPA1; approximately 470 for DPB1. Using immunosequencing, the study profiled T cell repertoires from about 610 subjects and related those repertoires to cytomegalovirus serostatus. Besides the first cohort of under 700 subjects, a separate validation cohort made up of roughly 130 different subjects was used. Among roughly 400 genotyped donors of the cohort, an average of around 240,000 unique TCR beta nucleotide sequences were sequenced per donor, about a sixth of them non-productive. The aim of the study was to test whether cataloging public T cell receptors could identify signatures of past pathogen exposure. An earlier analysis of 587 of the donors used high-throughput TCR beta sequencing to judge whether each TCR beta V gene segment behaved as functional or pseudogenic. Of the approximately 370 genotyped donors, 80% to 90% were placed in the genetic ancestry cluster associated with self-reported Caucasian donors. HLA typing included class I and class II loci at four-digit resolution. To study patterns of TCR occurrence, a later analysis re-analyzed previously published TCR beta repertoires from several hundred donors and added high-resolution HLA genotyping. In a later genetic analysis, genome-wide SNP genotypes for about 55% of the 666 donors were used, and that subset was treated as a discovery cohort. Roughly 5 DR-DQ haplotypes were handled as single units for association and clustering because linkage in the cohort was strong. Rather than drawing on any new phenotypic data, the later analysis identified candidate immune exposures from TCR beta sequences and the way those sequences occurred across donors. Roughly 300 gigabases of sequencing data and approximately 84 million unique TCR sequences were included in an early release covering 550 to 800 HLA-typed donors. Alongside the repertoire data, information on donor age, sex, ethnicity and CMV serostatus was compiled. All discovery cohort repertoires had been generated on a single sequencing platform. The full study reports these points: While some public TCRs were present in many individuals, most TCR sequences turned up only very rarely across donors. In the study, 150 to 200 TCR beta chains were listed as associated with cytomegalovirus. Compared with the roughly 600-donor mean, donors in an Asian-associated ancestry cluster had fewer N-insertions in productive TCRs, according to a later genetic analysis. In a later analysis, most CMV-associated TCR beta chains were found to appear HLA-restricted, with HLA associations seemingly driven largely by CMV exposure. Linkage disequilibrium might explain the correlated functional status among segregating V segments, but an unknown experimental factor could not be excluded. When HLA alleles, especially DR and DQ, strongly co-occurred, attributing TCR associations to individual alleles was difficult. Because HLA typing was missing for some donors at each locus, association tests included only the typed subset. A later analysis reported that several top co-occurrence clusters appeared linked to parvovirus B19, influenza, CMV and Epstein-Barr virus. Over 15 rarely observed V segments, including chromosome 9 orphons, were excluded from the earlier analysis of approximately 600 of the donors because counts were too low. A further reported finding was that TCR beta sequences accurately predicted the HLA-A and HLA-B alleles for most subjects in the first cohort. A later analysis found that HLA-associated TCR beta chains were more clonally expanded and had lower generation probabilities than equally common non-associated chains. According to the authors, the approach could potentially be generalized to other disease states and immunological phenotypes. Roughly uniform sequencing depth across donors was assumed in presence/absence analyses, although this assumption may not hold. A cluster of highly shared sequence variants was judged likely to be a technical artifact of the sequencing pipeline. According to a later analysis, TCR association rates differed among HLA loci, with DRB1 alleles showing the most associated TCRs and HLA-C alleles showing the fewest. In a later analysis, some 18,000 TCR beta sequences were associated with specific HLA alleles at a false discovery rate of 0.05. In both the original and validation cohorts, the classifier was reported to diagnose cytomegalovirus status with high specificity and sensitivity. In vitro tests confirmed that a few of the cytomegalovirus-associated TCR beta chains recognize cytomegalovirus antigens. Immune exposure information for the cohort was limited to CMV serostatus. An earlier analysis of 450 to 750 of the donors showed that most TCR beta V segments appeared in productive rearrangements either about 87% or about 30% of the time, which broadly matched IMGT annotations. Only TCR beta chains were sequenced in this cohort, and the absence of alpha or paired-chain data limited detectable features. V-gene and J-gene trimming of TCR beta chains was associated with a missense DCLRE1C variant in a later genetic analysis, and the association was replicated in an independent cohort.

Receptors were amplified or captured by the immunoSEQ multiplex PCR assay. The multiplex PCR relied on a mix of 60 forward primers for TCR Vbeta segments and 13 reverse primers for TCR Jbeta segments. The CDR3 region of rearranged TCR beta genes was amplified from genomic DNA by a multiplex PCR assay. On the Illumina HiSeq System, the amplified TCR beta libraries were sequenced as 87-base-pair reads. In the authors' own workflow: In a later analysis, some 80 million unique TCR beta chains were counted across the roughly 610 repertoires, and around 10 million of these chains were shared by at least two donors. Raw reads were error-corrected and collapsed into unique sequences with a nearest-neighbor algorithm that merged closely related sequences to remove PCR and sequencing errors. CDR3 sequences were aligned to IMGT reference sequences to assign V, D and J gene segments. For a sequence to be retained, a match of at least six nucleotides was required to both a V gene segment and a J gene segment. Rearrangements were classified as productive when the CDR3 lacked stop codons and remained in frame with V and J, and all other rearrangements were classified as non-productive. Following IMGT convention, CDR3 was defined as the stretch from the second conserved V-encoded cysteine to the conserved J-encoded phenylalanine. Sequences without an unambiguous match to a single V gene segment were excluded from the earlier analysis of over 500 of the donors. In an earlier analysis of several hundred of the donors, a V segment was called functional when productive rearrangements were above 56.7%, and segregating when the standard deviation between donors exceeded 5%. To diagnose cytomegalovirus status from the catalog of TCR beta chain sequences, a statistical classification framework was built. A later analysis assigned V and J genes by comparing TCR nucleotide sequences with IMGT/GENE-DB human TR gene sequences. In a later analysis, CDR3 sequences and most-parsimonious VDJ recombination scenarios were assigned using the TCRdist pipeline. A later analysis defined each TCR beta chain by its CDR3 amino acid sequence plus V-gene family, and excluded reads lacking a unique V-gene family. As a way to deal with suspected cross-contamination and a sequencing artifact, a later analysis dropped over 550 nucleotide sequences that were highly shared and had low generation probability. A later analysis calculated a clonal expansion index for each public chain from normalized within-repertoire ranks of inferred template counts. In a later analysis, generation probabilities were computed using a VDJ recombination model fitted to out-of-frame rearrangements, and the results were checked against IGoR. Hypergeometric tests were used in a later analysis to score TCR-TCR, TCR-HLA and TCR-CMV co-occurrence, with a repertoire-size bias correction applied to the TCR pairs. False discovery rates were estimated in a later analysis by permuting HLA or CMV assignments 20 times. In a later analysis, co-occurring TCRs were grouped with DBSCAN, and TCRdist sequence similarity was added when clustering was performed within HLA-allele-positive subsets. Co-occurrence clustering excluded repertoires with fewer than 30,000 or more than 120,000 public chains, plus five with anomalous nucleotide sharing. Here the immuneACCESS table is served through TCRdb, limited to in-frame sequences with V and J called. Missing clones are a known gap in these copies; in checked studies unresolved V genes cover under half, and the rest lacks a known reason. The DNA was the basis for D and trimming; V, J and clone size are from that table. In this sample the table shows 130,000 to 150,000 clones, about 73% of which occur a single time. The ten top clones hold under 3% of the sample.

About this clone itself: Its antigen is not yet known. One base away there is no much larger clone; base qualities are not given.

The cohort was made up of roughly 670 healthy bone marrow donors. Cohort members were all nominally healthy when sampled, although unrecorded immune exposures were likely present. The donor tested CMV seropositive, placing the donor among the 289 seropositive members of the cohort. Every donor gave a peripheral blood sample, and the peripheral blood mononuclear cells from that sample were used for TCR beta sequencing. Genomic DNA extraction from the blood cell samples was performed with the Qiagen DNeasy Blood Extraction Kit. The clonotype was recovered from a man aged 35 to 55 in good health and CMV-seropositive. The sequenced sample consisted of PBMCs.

The DNA sequence reads TGTGCCAGCAGCTTAGAACTAGCGGGAATTAGCACAGATACGCAGTATTTT. The encoded protein is CASSLELAGISTDTQYF. The sequence joins TRBV11-2 to TRBJ2-3, and 10 junctional nucleotides match TRBD2. The CDR3 runs 17 amino acids, cysteine and phenylalanine included. Kept here is only the CDR3 DNA, which spans 51 bases and is read in frame from base 1. Clipping removes 0 bases from V and 0 bases from J, with 3 as the unmatched junction base count. Based on the germline V gene, the CDR1 and CDR2 sequences are SGHAT and FQNNGV.